These 10 T cell receptor beta chains came from one sample sequenced in a study of blood T cell repertoires in COVID-19. Sequenced by immunoSEQ multiplex PCR; TCRdb stores in-frame clones only, minus some. The table records 250,000 to 300,000 clones, about 89% of them present only once. The sample comprised peripheral blood. These receptors were collected from a woman between 55 and 75 years old with acute or convalescent COVID-19.

The V gene is TRBV6-5, the J gene TRBJ2-1; TRBD2 might be the D (6 bases). Germline CDR1 MNHEY, CDR2 SVGAGI. Trimming stripped 6 bases from V and 0 bases from J, with 12 bases between. The CDR3 loop spans 15 amino acids. The CDR3 protein is CASSSLGGSYNEQFF. Written as DNA, the CDR3 is TGTGCCAGCAGCTCCCTCGGGGGCTCCTACAATGAGCAGTTCTTC.

The count of this clone is one. This sequence joins TRBV5-1 and TRBJ1-6; no reliable D call. Germline-derived CDR1 and CDR2 are SGHRS and YFSETQ. The V end lost 2 bases, the J end lost 0 bases, and 6 bases lay between the germline ends. This CDR3 has 15 amino acids. The CDR3 coding sequence is TGCGCCAGCAGCTTAGATAGCTCCTATAATTCACCCCTCCACTTT. Its protein product is CASSLDSSYNSPLHF.

V and J are TRBV29-1 and TRBJ2-1; 9 bases map to TRBD1. The junction had 3 bases not matched to a gene; V was cut back by 5 bases and J by 10 bases. Looked up from germline, CDR1 is SQVTM and CDR2 is ANQGSEA. This CDR3 has 11 amino acids. The CDR3 loop is CSVPDRGEQFF. CDR3 sequence (DNA): TGCAGCGTTCCGGACAGGGGCGAGCAGTTCTTC.

This rearrangement joins TRBV21-1 to TRBJ2-2; TRBD1, the table's D call, was not compared with the DNA. TRBV21-1 is flagged as a pseudogene. This CDR3 region has 14 residues. The CDR3 DNA follows: TGTGCCAGCAGTACAGGCCTCGGCACCGGGGAGCTGTTTTTT. Translated, it gives CASSTGLGTGELFF.

The rearrangement joins TRBV28 to TRBJ2-7; the match to TRBD1 covers 8 bases. V dropped 9 bases and J dropped 6; count of bases not matched to a gene: 16. Per the germline V gene, CDR1 is MDHEN and CDR2 is SYDVKM. CDR3 length: 15 amino acids. The CDR3, as DNA: TGTGCCAGGAACCTACTGGACAGGGAGCGCCGCGAGCAGTACTTC. Protein sequence: CARNLLDRERREQYF.

This clone was detected once. This rearrangement joins TRBV9 to TRBJ2-3; D ambiguous. The germline V gene has CDR1 SGDLS and CDR2 YYNGEE. There are 13 residues in the CDR3. Trimming pared 4 bases from V and 2 bases from J, leaving 8 bases between. The CDR3 sequence: CASSSSNTDTQYF. The CDR3 nucleotides read TGTGCCAGCAGCTCCTCTAACACAGATACGCAGTATTTT.

Note on this clone: A junction boundary mismatches the germline segment, possibly from a read error. V gene TRBV7-7 combines with J gene TRBJ2-1; possibly TRBD1 for D (6 bases). Germline V gene sequence: CDR1 SSHAT, CDR2 FNYEAQ (reference sequence). The CDR3 extends over 12 amino acids. CDR3 protein: CASSRQDNEQFF. Here the CDR3 DNA reads TGTGCTAGCAGCAGACAGGATAATGAGCAGTTCTTC. Full variable domain (rest looked up from reference TRBV7-7 and TRBJ2-1): GAGVSQSPRYKVTKRGQDVTLRCDPISSHATLYWYQQALGQGPEFLTYFNYEAQPDKSGLPSDRFSAERPEGSISTLTIQRTEQRDSAMYRCASSRQDNEQFFGPGTRLTVL.

The chain has TRBV27 and TRBJ1-4; 10 bases agree with TRBD1. The CDR3 runs to 13 residues. In germline, CDR1 is MNHEY, CDR2 SMNVEV (reference sequence). The trim removed 7 bases at V and 10 bases at J, leaving 6 bases unmatched. The CDR3 bases are TGTGCCAGCACAGGGACAGGGGTCGGAAAACTGTTTTTT. It encodes CASTGTGVGKLFF.

This chain links TRBV28 with TRBJ1-2; D not certain. CDR1 and CDR2 from the germline V gene are MDHEN and SYDVKM. With 5 bases removed from V and 8 bases from J, the gap between germline ends came to 21 bases. This CDR3 region has 15 residues. CDR3 coding DNA: TGTGCCAGCAGTATTACCCAACCGGGAGCGTTCGGCTACACCTTC. It encodes CASSITQPGAFGYTF.

In this sample, this clone turned up a few times. V usage is TRBV10-3 and J usage is TRBJ2-1, with 10 positions matching TRBD2. The CDR3 loop spans 19 amino acids. Germline lookup yields CDR1 ENHRY and CDR2 SYGVKD. The V segment lost 7 bases and the J segment 1 base; nucleotides outside the gene matches: 16. DNA for the CDR3: TGTGCCATCATGCCAAACCTAGCGGGAGCTCTTAGTTCCTACAATGAGCAGTTCTTC. Protein: CAIMPNLAGALSSYNEQFF.